The 20 T cell receptor beta chains below all came from one sample that was sequenced in a study of T cells in narcolepsy (dated by TCRdb to between 2018 and 2020). Libraries were built with the immunoSEQ multiplex PCR assay. The source is immuneACCESS, and TCRdb retained only in-frame sequences with V and J called. Part of the clones is not carried over; for the studies checked, unresolved V genes explain less than half of this, and the remainder is unexplained. The sample has just under 30,000 clones on record, about 90% of them singletons. Of the sample, more than 0.75% falls within the top ten clones. The specimen sequenced was memory (CD45RA-) CD4+ T cells from blood. Sample cell subset or site, as interpreted from the label and publication: memory T cells sorted ex vivo from peripheral blood. All receptors derive from a human donor in good health.

This rearrangement joins TRBV6-5 to TRBJ1-5; 9 positions match TRBD1. CDR3 length: 15 amino acids. The V gene's germline CDR1 is MNHEY and CDR2 SVGAGI. The trim removed 6 bases at V and 7 bases at J, leaving 10 bases unmatched. In nucleotides, the CDR3 is TGTGCCAGCAGATCCTCGGACAGGGGAGAGCAGCCCCAGCATTTT. Protein: CASRSSDRGEQPQHF.

This rearrangement joins TRBV28 to TRBJ2-5, with no clear D. Germline V gene sequence: CDR1 MDHEN, CDR2 SYDVKM. The CDR3 totals 14 residues. V was cut by 3 bases and J by 1 base, with 9 bases left in between. In DNA form, the CDR3 reads TGTGCCAGCAGTTTTGCAGGAACCCAAGAGACCCAGTACTTC. This gives the protein CASSFAGTQETQYF.

The chain uses TRBV4-1 and TRBJ1-2; D is uncertain. The CDR3 is 15 residues long. Germline V gives CDR1 MGHRA, CDR2 YSYEKL. Trimming removed 0 bases from V and 4 bases from J, with 12 bases in between. CDR3 loop: CASSQELPAGYGYTF. The CDR3 nucleotides are TGCGCCAGCAGCCAAGAATTACCTGCGGGCTATGGCTACACCTTC.

The rearrangement joins TRBV15 to TRBJ2-1; possible D gene TRBD1, 6 bases. From germline, CDR1 is LNHNV and CDR2 YYDKDF (reference sequence). Between the trimmed V and J ends, which lost 1 base and 7 bases, there was a span of 23 bases. The CDR3 is made up of 18 amino acids. CDR3 DNA: TGTGCCACCAGCAGAGGTATCATGGTAACAGGGTCGGTGAATGAGCAGTTCTTC. Translated: CATSRGIMVTGSVNEQFF.

The V and J genes are TRBV6-6 and TRBJ1-6; 7 bases match TRBD1. The CDR3 consists of 15 residues. Germline V lookup: CDR1 MNHNY, CDR2 SVGAGI (reference sequence). The trim removed 5 bases at V and 7 bases at J, leaving 8 bases unmatched. The CDR3 region has the DNA TGTGCCAGCAGTGCAACCGGGACAGCGAATTCACCCCTCCACTTT. This gives the protein CASSATGTANSPLHF.

This rearrangement joins TRBV4-1 to TRBJ2-7, with 7 bases matching TRBD2. Looked up from germline, CDR1 is MGHRA and CDR2 is YSYEKL. The trim removed 1 base at V and 3 bases at J, leaving 6 bases unmatched. CDR3 length equals 15 residues. Written as DNA, the CDR3 is TGCGCCAGCAGCCAAGGTCTAGCGGATATCTACGAGCAGTACTTC. This translates into CASSQGLADIYEQYF.

The chain has TRBV5-1 and TRBJ2-1; 9 bases align to TRBD2. Looked up from germline, CDR1 is SGHRS and CDR2 is YFSETQ. The CDR3 extends over 13 amino acids. V trimming: 7 bases; J trimming: 9 bases; junction bases outside the gene matches: 8. The CDR3 coding sequence is TGCGCCAGCTACGCGGCGCGGGAGGGTGAGCAGTTCTTC. It codes for CASYAAREGEQFF.

The rearrangement joins TRBV30 to TRBJ1-2; D is undetermined. Trimming pared 3 bases from V and 9 bases from J, leaving 8 bases between. This CDR3 comprises 10 residues. CDR1 is GTSNPN and CDR2 is SVGIG in the germline V gene (reference sequence). In DNA form, the CDR3 reads TGTGCCTGGAGCATAGGTCGCTACACCTTC. Translation: CAWSIGRYTF.

This chain uses TRBV12-1 with TRBJ1-5. TRBV12-1 is a recognized pseudogene. This CDR3 has 16 residues. This CDR3 is CASSFGLPPSNQPQHF. The CDR3 DNA follows: TGTGCCAGCAGCTTTGGTCTACCACCCAGCAATCAGCCCCAGCATTTT.

This clone has just one count. The rearrangement uses TRBV7-9 and TRBJ2-6; TRBD1 matches 7 bases. CDR1 is SEHNR, CDR2 FQNEAQ, per germline (reference sequence). This CDR3 has 18 residues. After removal of 5 bases from V and 0 bases from J, the junction contained 10 bases not matched to a gene. For the CDR3, the DNA is TGTGCCAGCAGCGTCTCGACAGGGATAGTCTCTGGGGCCAACGTCCTGACTTTC. This encodes CASSVSTGIVSGANVLTF.

The J gene is TRBJ2-7, the V gene TRBV11-1, with D possibly being TRBD2 (6 bases). This CDR3 contains 14 residues. CDR1 and CDR2 (germline): SGHAT, FQDESV (reference sequence). The germline V and J ends were trimmed by 5 bases and 2 bases, with 13 bases remaining between them. CDR3: CASSHASAAYEQYF. The CDR3 DNA reads as TGTGCCAGCAGCCATGCTAGCGCAGCCTACGAGCAGTACTTC. Using reference TRBV11-1 and TRBJ2-7 for the parts outside the CDR3, the full variable domain is EAEVAQSPRYKITEKSQAVAFWCDPISGHATLYWYRQILGQGPELLVQFQDESVVDDSQLPKDRFSAERLKGVDSTLKIQPAELGDSAMYLCASSHASAAYEQYFGPGTRLTVT.

In its sample, this clone was seen once. The gene calls are TRBV4-2 and TRBJ2-3; 7 nucleotides line up with TRBD1. The V gene end was trimmed by 3 bases and the J gene end by 4 bases; junction bases not matched to a gene: 4. The CDR3 loop spans 14 amino acids. Germline lookup yields CDR1 LGHNA and CDR2 YNFKEQ. This CDR3 is CASSQRGRPDTQYF. CDR3 DNA: TGTGCCAGCAGCCAGAGGGGGCGTCCAGATACGCAGTATTTT.

The chain employs TRBV19 and TRBJ1-6, with D possibly TRBD1 on 5 matching bases. The CDR3 totals 13 residues. CDR1 LNHDA and CDR2 SQIVND come from the germline V gene (reference sequence). V was shortened by 10 bases and J by 10 bases, with 17 bases between the two germline ends. The CDR3 reads CATRRGVGSPLHF. The CDR3 DNA follows: TGTGCCACCAGGAGGGGAGTTGGCTCACCCCTCCACTTT.

J is TRBJ2-5 and V is TRBV5-6; TRBD2 is a possible D gene (5 bases). Looked up from germline, CDR1 is SGHDT and CDR2 is YYEEEE. Deletions cut 0 bases from V and 10 bases from J, with 10 bases between. CDR3 length equals 12 residues. The CDR3 here is CASSLAGLGQYF. The CDR3 DNA is TGTGCCAGCAGCTTGGCGGGGTTAGGCCAGTACTTC.

V gene TRBV11-3 combines with J gene TRBJ2-5; 9 bases line up with TRBD1. V lost 2 bases and J lost 5; bases outside the gene matches: 6. CDR3 length: 15 residues. Germline lookup yields CDR1 SGHNT and CDR2 YENEEA. The CDR3 DNA reads as TGTGCCAGCAGCTTAAACGGACAGGGGCAGGAGACCCAGTACTTC. Translating it yields CASSLNGQGQETQYF.

The V and J genes are TRBV15 and TRBJ1-2; D is undetermined. Per germline, CDR1 LNHNV and CDR2 YYDKDF (reference sequence). The V gene lost 0 bases and the J gene lost 11 bases, with 13 bases spanning the gap. The CDR3 is 13 residues long. The CDR3 reads CATSRDSADRYTF. The CDR3, as DNA: TGTGCCACCAGCAGAGATTCGGCTGACCGGTACACCTTC.

This clone appeared once. This rearrangement joins TRBV2 to TRBJ1-1, with TRBD1 matching over 8 bases. Trimming at V came to 0 bases and at J to 1 base, leaving 7 bases not matched to a gene. This CDR3 has 17 residues. CDR1 is SNHLY, CDR2 FYNNEI, per germline. Here the CDR3 reads CASSEAPQGARNTEAFF. The DNA for the CDR3 is TGTGCCAGCAGTGAAGCGCCTCAGGGGGCGCGGAACACTGAAGCTTTCTTT.

This chain links TRBV27 with TRBJ1-2; D possibly corresponds to TRBD1 (5 bases). This CDR3 contains 15 residues. The germline V gene has CDR1 MNHEY and CDR2 SMNVEV (reference sequence). Trimming left V 5 bases short and J 4 bases short, with 17 bases between. CDR3 residues: CASSPGHRDFYGYTF. In DNA, the CDR3 is TGTGCCAGCAGTCCAGGCCACCGGGACTTCTATGGCTACACCTTC.

This chain joins TRBV7-9 and TRBJ2-1, with 8 bases fitting TRBD2. With V trimmed by 1 base and J by 4 bases, 9 bases remained unmatched. Germline V gene data show CDR1 as SEHNR and CDR2 as FQNEAQ (reference sequence). CDR3 length: 17 amino acids. The CDR3 DNA follows: TGTGCCAGCAGCTTAGGGGCCCTAGCGGGCAATTACAATGAGCAGTTCTTC. Encoded protein: CASSLGALAGNYNEQFF. Together with reference TRBV7-9 and TRBJ2-1, the CDR3 gives the full variable domain: DTGVSQNPRHKITKRGQNVTFRCDPISEHNRLYWYRQTLGQGPEFLTYFQNEAQLEKSRLLSDRFSAERPKGSFSTLEIQRTEQGDSAMYLCASSLGALAGNYNEQFFGPGTRLTVL.

This sequence joins TRBV13 and TRBJ2-1; D may be TRBD1 (5 bases). V dropped 5 bases and J dropped 4 bases, with 9 bases sitting between them. The CDR3 is 13 amino acids. Germline CDR1 and CDR2: PRHDT and FYEKMQ (reference sequence). This chain's CDR3 is CASSTGRYNEQFF. DNA of the CDR3: TGTGCCAGCAGCACAGGACGGTACAATGAGCAGTTCTTC.